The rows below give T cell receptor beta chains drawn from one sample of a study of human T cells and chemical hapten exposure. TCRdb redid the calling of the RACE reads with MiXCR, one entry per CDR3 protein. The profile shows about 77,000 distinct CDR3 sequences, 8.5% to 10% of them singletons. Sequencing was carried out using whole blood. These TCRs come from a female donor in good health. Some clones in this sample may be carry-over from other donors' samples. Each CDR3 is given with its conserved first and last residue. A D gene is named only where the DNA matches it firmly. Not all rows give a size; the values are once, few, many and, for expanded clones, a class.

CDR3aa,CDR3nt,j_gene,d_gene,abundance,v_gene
CASSYSYPEDTDTQYF,TGTGCCAGCAGTTACTCATACCCGGAAGACACAGATACGCAGTATTTT,TRBJ2-3,.,many,TRBV6-2/TRBV6-3
CSARERTGLSAQHF,TGCAGTGCTAGAGAAAGGACAGGGCTATCAGCCCAGCATTTT,TRBJ1-5,TRBD1,few,TRBV20-1
CSASHRTEAFF,TGCAGTGCTAGTCATCGCACTGAAGCTTTCTTT,TRBJ1-1,.,many,TRBV20-1
CAISVAGGATDTQYF,TGTGCCATCAGTGTAGCGGGGGGGGCGACAGATACGCAGTATTTT,TRBJ2-3,TRBD2,few,TRBV10-3
CASSYSFTSGRETQYF,TGTGCCAGCAGTTATTCGTTCACTAGCGGGAGGGAGACCCAGTACTTC,TRBJ2-5,TRBD2,.,TRBV6-5
CASSQVQGGNEQFF,TGTGCCAGCAGCCAAGTACAGGGGGGCAATGAGCAGTTCTTC,TRBJ2-1,TRBD1,few,TRBV14
CASSYEAESTDTQYF,TGTGCCAGCAGTTACGAGGCAGAAAGCACAGATACGCAGTATTTT,TRBJ2-3,.,many,TRBV6-5
CASSRTGTGGDTQYF,TGTGCCAGCAGTCGAACCGGGACAGGGGGAGATACGCAGTATTTT,TRBJ2-3,TRBD1,many,TRBV6-4
CATEQGDYGYTF,TGTGCCACCGAACAGGGGGACTATGGCTACACCTTC,TRBJ1-2,TRBD1,many,TRBV10-3
CASSQITGRGLTGANVLTF,TGTGCCAGCAGCCAAATAACGGGCAGGGGGCTCACTGGGGCCAACGTCCTGACTTTC,TRBJ2-6,TRBD1,.,TRBV3-1
CASISSTYDTQYF,TGTGCCAGCATCTCCTCTACGTACGATACGCAGTATTTT,TRBJ2-3,.,many,TRBV7-9